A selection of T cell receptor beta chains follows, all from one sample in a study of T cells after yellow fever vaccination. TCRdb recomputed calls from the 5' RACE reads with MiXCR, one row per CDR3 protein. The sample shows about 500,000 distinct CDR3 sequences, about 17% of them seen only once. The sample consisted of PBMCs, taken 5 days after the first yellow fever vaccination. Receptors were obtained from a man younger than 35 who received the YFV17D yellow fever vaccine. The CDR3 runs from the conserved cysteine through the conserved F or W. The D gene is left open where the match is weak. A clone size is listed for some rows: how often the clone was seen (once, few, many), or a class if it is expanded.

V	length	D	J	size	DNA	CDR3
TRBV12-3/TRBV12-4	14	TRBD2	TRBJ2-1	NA	TGTGCCAGCAGGAGGACTAGCGGGGGGACTGAGCAGTTCTTC	CASRRTSGGTEQFF
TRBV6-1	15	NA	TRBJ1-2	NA	TGTGCCAGCAGATGGGTAGGGGGGGGAAACTATGGCTACACCTTC	CASRWVGGGNYGYTF
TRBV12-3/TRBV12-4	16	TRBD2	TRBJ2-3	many	TGTGCCAGCAGCCCCTTAGCGGGGGGTAGCACAGATACGCAGTATTTT	CASSPLAGGSTDTQYF
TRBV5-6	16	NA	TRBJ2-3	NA	TGTGCCAGCAGCCGCCTCTCGGCGGGGGCTACAGATACGCAGTATTTT	CASSRLSAGATDTQYF
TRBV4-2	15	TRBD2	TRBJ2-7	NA	TGTGCCAGCAGCCAAGAAGCGGGAGTGACCTACGAGCAGTACTTC	CASSQEAGVTYEQYF
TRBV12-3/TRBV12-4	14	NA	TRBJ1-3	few	TGTGCCAGCAGTGAGGTAATCTCTGGAAACACCATATATTTT	CASSEVISGNTIYF
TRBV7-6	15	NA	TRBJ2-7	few	TGTGCCAGCAGCCCTACCGGGGATCTCTCCTACGAGCAGTACTTC	CASSPTGDLSYEQYF
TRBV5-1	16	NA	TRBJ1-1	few	TGCGCCAGCAGCTTGCTTGCAGGGGACATGAACACTGAAGCTTTCTTT	CASSLLAGDMNTEAFF
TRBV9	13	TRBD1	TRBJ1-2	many	TGTGCCAGCACCGGGACAGGGACCTATGGCTACACCTTC	CASTGTGTYGYTF
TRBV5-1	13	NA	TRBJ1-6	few	TGCGCCAGCAGCTTCCAGGGAGATTCACCCCTCCACTTT	CASSFQGDSPLHF
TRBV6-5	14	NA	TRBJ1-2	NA	TGTGCCAGCAGTTATACGGGGTTTGACTATGGCTACACCTTC	CASSYTGFDYGYTF
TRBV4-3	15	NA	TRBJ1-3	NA	TGCGCCAGCAGCCAAGAACCCGGGGTCGGAAACACCATATATTTT	CASSQEPGVGNTIYF
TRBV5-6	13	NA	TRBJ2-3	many	TGTGCCAGCAGCGACACAGGGAGAGATACGCAGTATTTT	CASSDTGRDTQYF
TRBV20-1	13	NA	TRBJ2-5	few	TGCAGTGCTAGAGATGGGTCCGGCGGGGCCCAGTACTTC	CSARDGSGGAQYF
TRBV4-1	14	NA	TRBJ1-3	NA	TGCGCCAGCAGCCAAGTAACCGCTGGAAACACCATATATTTT	CASSQVTAGNTIYF